The 2 T cell receptor beta chains given below trace back to one sample, sequenced in a study of shared clonotypes between healthy human individuals. Method: immunoSEQ multiplex PCR; TCRdb's copy keeps in-frame clones and lacks some. Of roughly 1,000,000 clones in the sample, approximately 80% were seen once. Sequenced input: memory CD4+ T cells from PBMCs. Subset here: CD45RA-negative fraction. The receptors come from a man between 18 and 29 years old in good health. Some clones in this sample may be carry-over from other donors' samples.

The J gene is TRBJ2-7, the V gene TRBV5-6, with 7 bases fitting TRBD2. Germline V lookup: CDR1 SGHDT, CDR2 YYEEEE. V shed 0 bases and J 12 bases; nucleotides not matched to a gene: 6. CDR3 length: 12 amino acids. CDR3 nucleotides: TGTGCCAGCAGCTTGGCTGGCGGGGGAAGGTACTTC. Translation: CASSLAGGGRYF.

A note on this clone: This likely came from a read error, as a far larger clone is one base away. This sequence joins TRBV7-9 and TRBJ2-3; D unresolved. V dropped 5 bases and J dropped 2 bases, with 5 bases sitting between them. This CDR3 region has 12 residues. Germline CDR1 SEHNR, CDR2 FQNEAQ (reference sequence). CDR3 loop: CASSPDTDTQYF. CDR3 nucleotides: TGTGCCAGCAGCCCAGACACAGATACGCAGTATTTT.